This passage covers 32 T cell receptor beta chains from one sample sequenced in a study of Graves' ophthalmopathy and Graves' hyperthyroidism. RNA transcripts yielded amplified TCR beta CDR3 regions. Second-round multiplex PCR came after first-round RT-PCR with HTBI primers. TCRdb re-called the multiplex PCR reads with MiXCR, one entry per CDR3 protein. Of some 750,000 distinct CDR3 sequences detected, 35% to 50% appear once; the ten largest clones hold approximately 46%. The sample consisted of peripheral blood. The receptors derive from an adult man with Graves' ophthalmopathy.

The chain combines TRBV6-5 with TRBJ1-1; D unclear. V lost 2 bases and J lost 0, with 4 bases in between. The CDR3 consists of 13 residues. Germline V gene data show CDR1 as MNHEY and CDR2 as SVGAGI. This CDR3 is CASSYEVNTEAFF. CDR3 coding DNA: TGTGCCAGCAGTTACGAAGTGAACACTGAAGCTTTCTTT.

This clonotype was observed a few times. CDR3 residues: CATSDPRAQGRQPQHF. The CDR3 DNA reads TGTGCCACCAGTGACCCGAGGGCGCAGGGGAGGCAGCCCCAGCATTTT. The chain has TRBV24-1 and TRBJ1-5, with D perhaps TRBD1 (6 bases). This CDR3 comprises 16 residues. Trimming removed 4 bases from V and 7 bases from J, with 19 bases in between. Looked up from germline, CDR1 is KGHDR and CDR2 is SFDVKD.

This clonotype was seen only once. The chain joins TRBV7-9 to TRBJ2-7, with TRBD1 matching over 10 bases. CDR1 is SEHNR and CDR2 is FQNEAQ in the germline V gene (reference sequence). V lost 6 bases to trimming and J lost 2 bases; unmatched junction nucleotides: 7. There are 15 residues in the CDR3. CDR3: CASRLRQGAAYEQYF. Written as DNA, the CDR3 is TGTGCCAGCAGGTTACGACAGGGGGCGGCCTACGAGCAGTACTTC.

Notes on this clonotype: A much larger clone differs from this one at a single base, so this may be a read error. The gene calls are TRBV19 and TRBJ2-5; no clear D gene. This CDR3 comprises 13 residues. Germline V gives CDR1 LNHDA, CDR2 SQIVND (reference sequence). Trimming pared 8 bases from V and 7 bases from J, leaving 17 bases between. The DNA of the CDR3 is TGTGCCAGTTGTGAGGTCCCTTTGAGGACCCAGTACTTC. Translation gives CASCEVPLRTQYF.

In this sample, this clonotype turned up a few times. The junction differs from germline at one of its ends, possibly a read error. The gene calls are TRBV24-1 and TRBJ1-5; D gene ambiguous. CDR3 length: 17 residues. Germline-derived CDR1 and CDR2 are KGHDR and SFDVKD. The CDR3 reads CASSLTRSTVVHQPQHF. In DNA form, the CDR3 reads TGTGCCAGCAGTCTAACCCGATCCACGGTGGTCCATCAGCCCCAGCATTTT.

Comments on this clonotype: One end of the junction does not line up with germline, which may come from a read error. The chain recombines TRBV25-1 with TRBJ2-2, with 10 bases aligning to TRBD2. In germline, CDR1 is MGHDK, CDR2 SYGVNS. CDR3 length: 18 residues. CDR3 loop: CAISDTGTSVTNTGELVF. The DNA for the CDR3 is TGTGCCATCAGTGATACCGGGACTAGCGTAACGAACACCGGGGAGCTGGTTTTT.

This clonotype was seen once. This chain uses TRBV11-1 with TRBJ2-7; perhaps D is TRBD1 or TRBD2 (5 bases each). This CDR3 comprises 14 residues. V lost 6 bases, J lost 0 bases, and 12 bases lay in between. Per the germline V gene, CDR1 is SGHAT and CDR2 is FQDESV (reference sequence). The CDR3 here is CASSYRDHSYEQYF. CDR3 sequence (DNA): TGTGCCAGCAGTTACCGGGACCACTCCTACGAGCAGTACTTC.

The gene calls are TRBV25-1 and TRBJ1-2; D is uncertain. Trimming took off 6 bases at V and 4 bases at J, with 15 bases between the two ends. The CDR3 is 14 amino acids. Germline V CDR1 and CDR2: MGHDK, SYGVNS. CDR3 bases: TGTGCCAGCAGCAACCCCCCCCCGCCCTATGGCTACACCTTC. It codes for CASSNPPPPYGYTF.

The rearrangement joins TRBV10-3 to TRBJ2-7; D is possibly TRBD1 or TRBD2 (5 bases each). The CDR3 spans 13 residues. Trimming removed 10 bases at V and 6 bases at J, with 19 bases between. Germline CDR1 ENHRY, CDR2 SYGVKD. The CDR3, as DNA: TGTGCCAGCAGGCCCCTTGGGGGTCTCGAGCAGTACTTC. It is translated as CASRPLGGLEQYF.

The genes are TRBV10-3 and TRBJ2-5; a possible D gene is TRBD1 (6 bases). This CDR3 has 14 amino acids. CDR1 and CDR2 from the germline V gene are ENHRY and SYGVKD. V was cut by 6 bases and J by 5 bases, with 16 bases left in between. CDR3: CAISSSGQGETQYF. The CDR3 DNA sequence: TGTGCCATCAGCTCCTCAGGGCAGGGGGAGACCCAGTACTTC.

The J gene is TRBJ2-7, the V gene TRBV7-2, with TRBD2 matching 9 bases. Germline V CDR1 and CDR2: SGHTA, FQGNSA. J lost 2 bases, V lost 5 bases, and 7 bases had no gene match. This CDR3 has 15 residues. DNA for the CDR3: TGTGCCAGCAGCCCAAGTAGCGGGGGTACCTACGAGCAGTACTTC. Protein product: CASSPSSGGTYEQYF.

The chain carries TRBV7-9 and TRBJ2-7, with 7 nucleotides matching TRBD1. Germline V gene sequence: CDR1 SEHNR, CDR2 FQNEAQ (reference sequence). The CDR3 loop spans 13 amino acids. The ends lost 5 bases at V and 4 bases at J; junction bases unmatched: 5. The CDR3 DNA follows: TGTGCCAGCAGCACAGGGGAAAGTTACGAGCAGTACTTC. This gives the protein CASSTGESYEQYF.

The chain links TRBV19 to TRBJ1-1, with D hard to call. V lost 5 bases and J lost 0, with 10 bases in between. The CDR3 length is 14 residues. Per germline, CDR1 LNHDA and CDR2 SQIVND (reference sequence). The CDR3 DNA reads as TGTGCCAGTAGTCCAAATGTCATGAACACTGAAGCTTTCTTT. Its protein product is CASSPNVMNTEAFF.

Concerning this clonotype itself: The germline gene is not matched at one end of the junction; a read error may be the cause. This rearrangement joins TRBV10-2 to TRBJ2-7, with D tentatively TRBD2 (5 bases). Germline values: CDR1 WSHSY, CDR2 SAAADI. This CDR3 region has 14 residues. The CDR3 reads CASTRTGSKGEQYF. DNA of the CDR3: TGTGCCAGCACGCGGACGGGATCCAAGGGAGAGCAGTACTTC.

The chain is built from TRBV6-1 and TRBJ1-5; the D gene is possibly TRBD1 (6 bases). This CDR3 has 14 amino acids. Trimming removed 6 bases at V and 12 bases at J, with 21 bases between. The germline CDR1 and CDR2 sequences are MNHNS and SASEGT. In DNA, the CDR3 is TGTGCCAGCAGCAAACCGGGGACACCTCAGAACCAGCATTTT. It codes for CASSKPGTPQNQHF.

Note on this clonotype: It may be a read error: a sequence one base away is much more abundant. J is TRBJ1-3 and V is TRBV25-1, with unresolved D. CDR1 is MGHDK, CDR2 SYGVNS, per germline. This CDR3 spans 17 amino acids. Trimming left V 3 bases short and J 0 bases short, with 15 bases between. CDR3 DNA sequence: TGTGCCAGCAGTGAGGGAGGTCAGGCGAACTCTGGAAACACCATATATTTT. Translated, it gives CASSEGGQANSGNTIYF.

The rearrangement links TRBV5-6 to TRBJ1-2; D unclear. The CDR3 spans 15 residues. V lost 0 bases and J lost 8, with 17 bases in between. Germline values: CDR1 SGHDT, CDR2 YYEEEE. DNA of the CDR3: TGTGCCAGCAGCTTGGAGGTAGGACCCCCCGGGGGCTACACCTTC. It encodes CASSLEVGPPGGYTF.

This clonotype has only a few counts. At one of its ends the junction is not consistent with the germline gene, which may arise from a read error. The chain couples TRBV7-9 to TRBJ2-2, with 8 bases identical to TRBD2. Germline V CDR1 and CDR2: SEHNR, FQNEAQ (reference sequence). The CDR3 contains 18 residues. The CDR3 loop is CASSRFTSGQANTGELFF. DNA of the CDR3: TGCGCCAGCAGCCGGTTCACTAGCGGCCAAGCGAACACCGGGGAGCTGTTTTTT.

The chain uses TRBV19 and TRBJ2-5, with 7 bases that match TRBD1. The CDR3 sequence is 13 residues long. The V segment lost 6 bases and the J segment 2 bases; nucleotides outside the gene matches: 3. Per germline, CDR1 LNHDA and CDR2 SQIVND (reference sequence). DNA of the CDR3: TGTGCCAGTAGAGGGGGCGTGCAAGAGACCCAGTACTTC. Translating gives CASRGGVQETQYF.

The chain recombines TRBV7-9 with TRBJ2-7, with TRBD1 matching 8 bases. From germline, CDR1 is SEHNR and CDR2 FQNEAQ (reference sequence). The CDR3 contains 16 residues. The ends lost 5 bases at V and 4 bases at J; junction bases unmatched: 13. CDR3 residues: CASSPPKRTGLYEQYF. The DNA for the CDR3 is TGTGCCAGCAGCCCCCCAAAGCGGACAGGGCTATACGAGCAGTACTTC.

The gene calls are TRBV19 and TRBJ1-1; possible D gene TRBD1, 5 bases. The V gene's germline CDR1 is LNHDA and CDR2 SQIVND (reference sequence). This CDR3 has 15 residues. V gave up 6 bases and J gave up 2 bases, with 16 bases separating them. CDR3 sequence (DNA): TGTGCCAGTAGACCTAACCGACAGCTAAACACTGAAGCTTTCTTT. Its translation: CASRPNRQLNTEAFF.

The CDR3 nucleotides are TGTGCCAGCAGCTACGACCGGGACAGGGGTTCACCCCTCCACTTT. Translated: CASSYDRDRGSPLHF. This chain connects TRBV10-3 to TRBJ1-6; 10 positions match TRBD1. Per germline, CDR1 ENHRY and CDR2 SYGVKD. V was clipped by 10 bases and J by 9 bases; unmatched bases: 12. CDR3 length equals 15 residues.

DNA of the CDR3: TGCGCCAGCAGAGGCCTCTCCTACGAGCAGTACGTC. This encodes CASRGLSYEQYV. The chain couples TRBV5-1 to TRBJ2-7, with unresolved D. V dropped 5 bases and J dropped 0 bases, with 6 bases sitting between them. This CDR3 region has 12 residues. CDR1 is SGHRS and CDR2 is YFSETQ in the germline V gene.

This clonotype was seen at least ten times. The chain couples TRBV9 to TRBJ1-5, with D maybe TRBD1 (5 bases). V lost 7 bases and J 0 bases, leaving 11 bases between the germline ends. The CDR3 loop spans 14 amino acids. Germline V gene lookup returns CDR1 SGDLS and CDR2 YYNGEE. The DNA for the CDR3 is TGTGCCAGCGGGGCCGGGTATAGCAATCAGCCCCAGCATTTT. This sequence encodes CASGAGYSNQPQHF.

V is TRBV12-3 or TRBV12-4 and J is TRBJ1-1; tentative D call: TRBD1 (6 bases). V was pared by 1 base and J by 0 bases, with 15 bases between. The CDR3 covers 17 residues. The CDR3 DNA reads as TGTGCCAGCAGTTTAGGTCACAGGGAAGAGATGAACACTGAAGCTTTCTTT. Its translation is CASSLGHREEMNTEAFF.

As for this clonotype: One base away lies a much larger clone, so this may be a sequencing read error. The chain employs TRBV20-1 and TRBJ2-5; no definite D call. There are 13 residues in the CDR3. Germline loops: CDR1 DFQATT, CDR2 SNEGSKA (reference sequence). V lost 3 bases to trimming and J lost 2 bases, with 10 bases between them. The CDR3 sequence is CSASGTEQETQYF. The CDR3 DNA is TGCAGTGCTAGTGGCACCGAGCAAGAGACCCAGTACTTC.

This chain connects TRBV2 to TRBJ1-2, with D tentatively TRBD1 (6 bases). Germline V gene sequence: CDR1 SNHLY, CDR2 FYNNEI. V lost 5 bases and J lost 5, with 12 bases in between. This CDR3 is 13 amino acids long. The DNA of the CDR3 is TGTGCCAGCAGTAACAGGGTGGAATATGGCTACACCTTC. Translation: CASSNRVEYGYTF.

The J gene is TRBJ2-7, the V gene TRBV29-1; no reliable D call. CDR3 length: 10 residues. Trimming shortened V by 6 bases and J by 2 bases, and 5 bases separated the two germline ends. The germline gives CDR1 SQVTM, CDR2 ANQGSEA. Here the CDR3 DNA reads TGCAGCGTCACGGCCTACGAGCAGTACTTC. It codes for CSVTAYEQYF.

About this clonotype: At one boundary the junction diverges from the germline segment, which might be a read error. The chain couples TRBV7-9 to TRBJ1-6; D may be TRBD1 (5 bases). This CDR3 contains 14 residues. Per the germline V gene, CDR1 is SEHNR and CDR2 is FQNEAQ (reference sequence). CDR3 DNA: TGTGTCAGCAGCCGGGGGGGTACTGGATCACCCCTCCACTTT. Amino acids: CVSSRGGTGSPLHF.

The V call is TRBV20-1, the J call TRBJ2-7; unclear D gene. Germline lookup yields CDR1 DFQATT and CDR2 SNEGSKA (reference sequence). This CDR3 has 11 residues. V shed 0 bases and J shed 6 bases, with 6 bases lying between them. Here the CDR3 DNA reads TGCAGTGCTAGAGAGGCCAGCGAGCAGTACTTC. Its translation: CSAREASEQYF.

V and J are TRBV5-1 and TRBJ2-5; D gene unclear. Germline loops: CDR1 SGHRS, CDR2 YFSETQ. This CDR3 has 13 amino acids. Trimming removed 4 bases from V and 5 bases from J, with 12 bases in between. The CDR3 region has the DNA TGCGCCAGCAGCACCCTTATTACGGAGACCCAGTACTTC. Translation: CASSTLITETQYF.

In DNA, the CDR3 is TGTGCCAGCAGGGGGACAGGGTTTGGCTATGGCTACACCTTC. Translating it yields CASRGTGFGYGYTF. The V gene is TRBV7-9, the J gene TRBJ1-2; 9 bases align to TRBD1. The CDR3 consists of 14 residues. The V segment lost 6 bases and the J segment 4 bases; nucleotides outside the gene matches: 6. Germline V lookup: CDR1 SEHNR, CDR2 FQNEAQ (reference sequence). The full variable domain, with the rest looked up from reference TRBV7-9 and TRBJ1-2, is DTGVSQNPRHKITKRGQNVTFRCDPISEHNRLYWYRQTLGQGPEFLTYFQNEAQLEKSRLLSDRFSAERPKGSFSTLEIQRTEQGDSAMYLCASRGTGFGYGYTFGSGTRLTVV.